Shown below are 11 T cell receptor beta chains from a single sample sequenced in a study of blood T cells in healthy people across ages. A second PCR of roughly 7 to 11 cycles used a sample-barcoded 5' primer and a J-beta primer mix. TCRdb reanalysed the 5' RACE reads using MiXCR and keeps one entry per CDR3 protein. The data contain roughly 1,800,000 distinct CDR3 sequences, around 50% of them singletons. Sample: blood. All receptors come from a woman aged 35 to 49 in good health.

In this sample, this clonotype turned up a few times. The CDR3 loop reads CASSVRPLGDTQYF. In nucleotides, the CDR3 is TGTGCCAGCAGCGTAAGGCCCCTCGGAGATACGCAGTATTTT. The J gene is TRBJ2-3, the V gene TRBV9; D uncertain. Trimming stripped 1 base from V and 5 bases from J, with 11 bases between. This CDR3 is 14 amino acids long. CDR1 is SGDLS and CDR2 is YYNGEE in the germline V gene. The full variable domain, in which reference TRBV9 and TRBJ2-3 provide the parts outside the CDR3, is DSGVTQTPKHLITATGQRVTLRCSPRSGDLSVYWYQQSLDQGLQFLIQYYNGEERAKGNILERFSAQQFPDLHSELNLSSLELGDSALYFCASSVRPLGDTQYFGPGTRLTVL.

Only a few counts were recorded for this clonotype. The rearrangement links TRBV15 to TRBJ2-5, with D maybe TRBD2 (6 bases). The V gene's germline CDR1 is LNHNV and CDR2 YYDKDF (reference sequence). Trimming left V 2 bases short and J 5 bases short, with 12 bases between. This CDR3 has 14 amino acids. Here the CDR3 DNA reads TGTGCCACCAGCAGAAGCGGAGGAGGGGAGACCCAGTACTTC. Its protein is CATSRSGGGETQYF.

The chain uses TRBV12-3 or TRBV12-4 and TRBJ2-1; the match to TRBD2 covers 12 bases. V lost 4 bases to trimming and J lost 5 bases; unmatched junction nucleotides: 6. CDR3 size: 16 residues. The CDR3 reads CASSSPGLAGNNEQFF. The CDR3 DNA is TGTGCCAGCAGTTCCCCTGGACTAGCGGGGAACAATGAGCAGTTCTTC.

DNA for the CDR3: TGCGCCAGCAGCCTTGAACTCAGGGGTGGGATTTCACCCCTCCACTTT. Its translation is CASSLELRGGISPLHF. The chain has TRBV4-3 and TRBJ1-6; D perhaps matches TRBD1 (6 bases). The CDR3 consists of 16 residues. The V and J ends lost 4 bases and 9 bases respectively, with 19 bases between them. CDR1 and CDR2 (germline): LGHNA, YSLEER.

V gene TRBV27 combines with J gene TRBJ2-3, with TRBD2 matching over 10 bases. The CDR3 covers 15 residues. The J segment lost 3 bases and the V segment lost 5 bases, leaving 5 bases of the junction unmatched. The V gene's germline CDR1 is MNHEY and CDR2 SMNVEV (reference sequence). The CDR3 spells CASSPLAGWTDTQYF. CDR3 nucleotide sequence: TGTGCCAGCAGTCCACTAGCGGGGTGGACAGATACGCAGTATTTT.

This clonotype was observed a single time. CDR3: CASSPQRGIGENIQYF. CDR3 nucleotide sequence: TGTGCCAGCAGCCCCCAGAGGGGGATAGGGGAAAACATTCAGTACTTC. The rearrangement uses TRBV7-2 and TRBJ2-4, with D maybe TRBD1 (6 bases). Germline V lookup: CDR1 SGHTA, CDR2 FQGNSA. This CDR3 is 16 amino acids long. V was cut by 5 bases and J by 5 bases, with 19 bases left in between.

CDR3 amino acids: CASSRNGVFSGGYTF. The CDR3 nucleotides are TGTGCCAGCAGCCGAAATGGGGTGTTTTCAGGAGGCTACACCTTC. J is TRBJ1-2 and V is TRBV7-2; D is unresolved. There are 15 residues in the CDR3. Germline V CDR1 and CDR2: SGHTA, FQGNSA. V was shortened by 5 bases and J by 8 bases, with 21 bases between the two germline ends.

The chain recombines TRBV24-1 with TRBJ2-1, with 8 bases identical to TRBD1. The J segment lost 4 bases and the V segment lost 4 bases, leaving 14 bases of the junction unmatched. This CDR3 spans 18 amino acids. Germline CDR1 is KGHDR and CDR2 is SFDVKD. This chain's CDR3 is CATSDPTGGSFKYNEQFF. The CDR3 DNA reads TGTGCCACCAGTGACCCAACAGGGGGGAGCTTTAAGTACAATGAGCAGTTCTTC.

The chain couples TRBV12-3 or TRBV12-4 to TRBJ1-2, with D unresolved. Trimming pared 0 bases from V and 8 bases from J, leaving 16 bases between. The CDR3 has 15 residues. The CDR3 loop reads CASSLAVGSGRGYTF. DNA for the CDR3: TGTGCCAGCAGTTTAGCGGTCGGGAGCGGTCGCGGCTACACCTTC.

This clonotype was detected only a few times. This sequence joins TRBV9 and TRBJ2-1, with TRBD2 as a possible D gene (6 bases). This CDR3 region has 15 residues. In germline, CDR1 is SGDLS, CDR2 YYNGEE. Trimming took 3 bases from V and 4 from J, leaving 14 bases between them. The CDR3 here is CASSGVGGTYNEQFF. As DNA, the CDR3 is TGTGCCAGCAGCGGGGTGGGGGGTACGTACAATGAGCAGTTCTTC.

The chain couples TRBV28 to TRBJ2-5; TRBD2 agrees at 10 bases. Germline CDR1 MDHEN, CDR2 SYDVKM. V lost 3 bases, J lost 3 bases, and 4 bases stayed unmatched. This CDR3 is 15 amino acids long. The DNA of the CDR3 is TGTGCCAGCAGTTTCCGGACTAGCGGAAAAGAGACCCAGTACTTC. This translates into CASSFRTSGKETQYF. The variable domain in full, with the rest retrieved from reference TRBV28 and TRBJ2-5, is DVKVTQSSRYLVKRTGEKVFLECVQDMDHENMFWYRQDPGLGLRLIYFSYDVKMKEKGDIPEGYSVSREKKERFSLILESASTNQTSMYLCASSFRTSGKETQYFGPGTRLLVL.